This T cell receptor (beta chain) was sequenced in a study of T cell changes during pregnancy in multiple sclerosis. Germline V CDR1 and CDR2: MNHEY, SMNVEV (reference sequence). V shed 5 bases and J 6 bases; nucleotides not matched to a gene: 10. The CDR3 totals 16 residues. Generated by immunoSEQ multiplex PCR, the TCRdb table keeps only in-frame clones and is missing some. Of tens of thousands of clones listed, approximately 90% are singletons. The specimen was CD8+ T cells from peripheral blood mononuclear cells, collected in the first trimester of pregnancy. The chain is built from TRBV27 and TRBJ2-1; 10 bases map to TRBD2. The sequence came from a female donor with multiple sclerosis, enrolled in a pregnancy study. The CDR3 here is CASSPRGSGRANEQFF. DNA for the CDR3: TGTGCCAGCAGTCCCCGGGGGAGCGGGAGGGCCAATGAGCAGTTCTTC.